Included here is one T cell receptor beta chain sequence, with context. Antigen unknown. Generated by immunoSEQ multiplex PCR, the TCRdb table keeps only in-frame clones and is missing some. The repertoire consists of some 95,000 clones, with approximately 92% occurring once and the leading ten covering about 10%. This sample is part of a study of PD-1 blockade in classical Hodgkin lymphoma. In every patient, relapse followed autologous stem cell transplantation, while exposure to brentuximab vedotin differed. Reported best responses ranged across complete response, partial response or progressive disease. General observations from the study: Newly diagnosed patients were reported to start with lower TCR diversity than healthy donors. Significant TCR diversity gains by C4D1 occurred in CD4+ but not CD8+ cells. Complete responders showed a baseline diversity that resembled the diversity of newly diagnosed patients.

Germline V CDR1 and CDR2: SGHRS, YFSETQ. The V and J ends lost 4 bases and 1 base, in that order; junction bases with no gene match: 3. The CDR3 runs to 15 residues. V usage is TRBV5-1 and J usage is TRBJ2-2, with 8 positions matching TRBD1. The sequence was obtained from a human donor with classical Hodgkin lymphoma. This specimen was peripheral blood mononuclear cells (PBMCs), taken before the second cycle of nivolumab. The CDR3 region has the DNA TGCGCCAGCAGCCCCGGGACAGGGAACACCGGGGAGCTGTTTTTT. The encoded protein is CASSPGTGNTGELFF.